This T cell receptor beta chain was captured by sequencing in a study of blood T cell repertoires in COVID-19. In the study overall: Whether acute or convalescent, the COVID-19 samples came from the United States, Italy and Spain. The cDNA or gDNA used as material had been derived from T cells, B-cell-depleted T cells, or PBMCs.

Original methodology: The assay estimated nucleated cells by amplifying reference gene primers. TCRdb's table, derived via immunoSEQ multiplex PCR, lists solely in-frame clones and lacks some. V, J and clone size reflect that table, while D and trimming were determined from the DNA. The sample shows approximately 100,000 clones, approximately 82% of them seen only once. This CDR3 has 17 amino acids. Trimming pared 3 bases from V and 1 base from J, leaving 21 bases between. In germline, CDR1 is GTSNPN, CDR2 SVGIG (reference sequence). The material sequenced was peripheral blood. This TCR was recovered from a man aged 65 to 85 with acute or convalescent COVID-19. V usage is TRBV30 and J usage is TRBJ1-1; D call uncertain. The CDR3 loop reads CAWRRDKFGVGNTEAFF. CDR3 nucleotides: TGTGCCTGGAGGAGAGATAAATTCGGGGTGGGGAACACTGAAGCTTTCTTT.